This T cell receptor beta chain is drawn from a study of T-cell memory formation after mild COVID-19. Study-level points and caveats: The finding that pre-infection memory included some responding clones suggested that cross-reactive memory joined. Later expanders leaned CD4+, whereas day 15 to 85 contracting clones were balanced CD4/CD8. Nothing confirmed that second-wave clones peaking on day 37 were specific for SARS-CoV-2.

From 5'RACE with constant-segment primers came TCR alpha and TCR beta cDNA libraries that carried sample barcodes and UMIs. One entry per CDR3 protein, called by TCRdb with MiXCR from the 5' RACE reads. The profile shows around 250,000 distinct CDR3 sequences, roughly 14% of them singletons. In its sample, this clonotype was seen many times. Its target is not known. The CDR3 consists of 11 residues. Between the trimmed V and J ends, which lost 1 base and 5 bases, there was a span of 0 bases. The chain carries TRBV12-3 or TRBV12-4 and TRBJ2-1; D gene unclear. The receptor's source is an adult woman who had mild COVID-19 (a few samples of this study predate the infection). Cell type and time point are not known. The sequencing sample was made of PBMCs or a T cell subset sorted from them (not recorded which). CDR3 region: CASSLDNEQFF. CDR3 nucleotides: TGTGCCAGCAGTTTAGACAATGAGCAGTTCTTC.